The 6 T cell receptor beta chains below come from one sample, sequenced in a study of shared clonotypes between healthy human individuals. Sequenced by immunoSEQ multiplex PCR; TCRdb stores in-frame clones only, minus some. The data show about 980,000 clones, with 76% seen just once and about 1.5% held by the top ten. The sample comprised memory CD4+ T cells sorted from blood. Noted subset: CD45RA-negative fraction. Source of these receptors: a man between 18 and 35 years old in good health.

The rearrangement links TRBV10-1 to TRBJ2-1; TRBD2 aligns across 9 bases. Trimming at V came to 10 bases and at J to 9 bases, leaving 19 bases not matched to a gene. CDR3 length: 16 amino acids. In germline, CDR1 is WNHNN, CDR2 SYGVQD (reference sequence). CDR3: CAINVPTSTSGFEQFF. In DNA, the CDR3 is TGCGCCATTAATGTCCCTACCTCGACTAGCGGCTTTGAGCAGTTCTTC.

With respect to this clone: The junction and the germline gene differ at one end; a read error may be behind it. This chain joins TRBV5-1 and TRBJ1-1; possibly TRBD1 for D (6 bases). The CDR3 is made up of 14 amino acids. Germline V gives CDR1 SGHRS, CDR2 YFSETQ. CDR3 in DNA: TGCGCCAGCAGTTTGGATCCTCGGGGGCGGGGAACTTTCTTT. The encoded protein is CASSLDPRGRGTFF.

V and J are TRBV13 and TRBJ2-7; possibly TRBD2 for D (5 bases). Germline-derived CDR1 and CDR2 are PRHDT and FYEKMQ (reference sequence). This CDR3 contains 15 residues. V was cut by 0 bases and J by 4 bases, with 13 bases left in between. CDR3 region: CASSLGEGERYEQYF. The CDR3 coding sequence is TGTGCCAGCAGCTTAGGAGAGGGAGAGAGGTACGAGCAGTACTTC.

V gene TRBV6-1 combines with J gene TRBJ2-3; either TRBD1 or TRBD2 may supply D (6 bases each). V lost 6 bases and J 5 bases, leaving 15 bases between the germline ends. Germline V gene lookup returns CDR1 MNHNS and CDR2 SASEGT. This CDR3 has 14 amino acids. CDR3 loop: CASSGRGAKDTQYF. The CDR3 DNA is TGTGCCAGCAGCGGAAGGGGGGCGAAAGATACGCAGTATTTT.

This clone was seen a single time. The genes are TRBV5-5 and TRBJ1-2; 10 bases are shared with TRBD1. V was pared by 2 bases and J by 3 bases, with 4 bases of the junction left unmatched. Germline assignment: CDR1 SGHKS and CDR2 YYEKEE (reference sequence). The CDR3 has 15 residues. The CDR3 loop reads CASSFMGQGYYGYTF. The DNA for the CDR3 is TGTGCCAGCAGCTTTATGGGACAGGGGTACTATGGCTACACCTTC.

This clone was seen only a few times. The genes are TRBV19 and TRBJ2-5; D possibly corresponds to TRBD2 (5 bases). CDR3 length equals 12 residues. Looked up from germline, CDR1 is LNHDA and CDR2 is SQIVND (reference sequence). Trimming removed 1 base at V and 9 bases at J, with 9 bases between. CDR3: CASSIVSGAQYF. Here the CDR3 DNA reads TGTGCCAGTAGTATAGTGTCCGGGGCCCAGTACTTC.